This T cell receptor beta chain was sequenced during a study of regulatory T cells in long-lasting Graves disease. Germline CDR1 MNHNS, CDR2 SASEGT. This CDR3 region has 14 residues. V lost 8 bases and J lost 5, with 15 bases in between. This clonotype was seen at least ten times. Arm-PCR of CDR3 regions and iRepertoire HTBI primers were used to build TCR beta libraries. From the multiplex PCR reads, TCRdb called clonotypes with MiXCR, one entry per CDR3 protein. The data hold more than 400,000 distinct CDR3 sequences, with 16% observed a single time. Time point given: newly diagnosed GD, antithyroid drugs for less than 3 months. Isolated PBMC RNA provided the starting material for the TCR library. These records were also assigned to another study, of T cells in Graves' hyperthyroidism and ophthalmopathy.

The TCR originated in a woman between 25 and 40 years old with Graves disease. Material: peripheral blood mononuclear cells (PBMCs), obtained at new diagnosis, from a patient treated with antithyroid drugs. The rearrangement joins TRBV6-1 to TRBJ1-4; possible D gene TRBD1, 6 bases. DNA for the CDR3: TGTGCCAGCTCTATGGGGGCTCGAAATGAAAAACTGTTTTTT. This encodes CASSMGARNEKLFF.